This TCR beta chain was identified in a study of T cell changes during pregnancy in multiple sclerosis. From germline, CDR1 is MNHNS and CDR2 SASEGT. Trimming stripped 2 bases from V and 3 bases from J, with 8 bases between. This CDR3 region has 14 residues. The data were produced by immunoSEQ multiplex PCR, yet TCRdb's version contains in-frame clones alone and is incomplete. The sample has about 59,000 clones; about 83% are singletons. Material for sequencing was peripheral blood from another person, used as feeder cells. The genes are TRBV6-1 and TRBJ1-5, with D unresolved. The source is a human donor whose cells served as feeder cells for cultures in a pregnancy study. This CDR3 is CASSENSPNQPQHF. The CDR3 DNA sequence: TGTGCCAGCAGTGAAAACAGCCCCAATCAGCCCCAGCATTTT.